Reported below is one TCR beta chain. This sample is part of a study of T cell repertoires in cytomegalovirus infection. Per germline, CDR1 MDHEN and CDR2 SYDVKM. Trimming took 7 bases from V and 0 from J; bases not matched to a gene: 9. The CDR3 has 16 amino acids. TCRdb analysed the reads with MiXCR anew, one entry per CDR3 protein. This sample has about 230,000 distinct CDR3 sequences, with 22% found just once. The sequenced material came from CD8+ T cells from PBMCs. This chain links TRBV28 with TRBJ1-5, with 7 bases that match TRBD1. The TCR sequence derives from a human donor in good health (CMV status not recorded). Some clones in this sample may be carry-over from other donors' samples. CDR3 sequence: CASKAGTAYSNQPQHF. The CDR3 nucleotides read TGTGCCAGCAAAGCCGGGACAGCCTATAGCAATCAGCCCCAGCATTTT.